The following is a TCR beta chain sequence with its context. The assay was immunoSEQ multiplex PCR, and TCRdb's table has in-frame clones only and misses some. The repertoire consists of about 14,000 clones, with less than 90% occurring once and the leading ten covering approximately 2.9%. The length of the CDR3 is 13 residues. CDR1 SGHAT and CDR2 FQDESV come from the germline V gene (reference sequence). Trimming removed 4 bases from V and 1 base from J, with 7 bases in between. These data originate in a study of immune evolution from preneoplasia to lung adenocarcinoma. Between about 2014 and 2018, patients underwent resection in Japan or China. Two lung cancer pathologists independently confirmed each histologic diagnosis.

The sequence came from an older donor with lung adenocarcinoma. This chain connects TRBV11-1 to TRBJ2-5; no reliable D call. The sample was FFPE lung adenocarcinoma in situ tissue. CDR3 amino acids: CASSYVAQETQYF. The CDR3 DNA reads TGTGCCAGCAGCTACGTGGCCCAAGAGACCCAGTACTTC.